Presented here are 10 T cell receptor beta chains from one specimen sequenced in a study of post-analysis software for immune sequencing data. Study outcomes and limitations: A few TRBV segments occurring more often in patients than controls included TRBV5-6, TRBV5-1 and TRBV20-1.

cDNA libraries of TCR beta carried unique molecular identifiers. TCRdb re-analysed the PCR reads in MiXCR, keeping a single row per CDR3 protein. The sample lists 430,000 or so distinct CDR3 sequences, less than 40% occurring once. These receptors have no known antigen. Sequenced material: blood. These receptors were collected from a girl aged 2 to 10 with multiple sclerosis.

CDR3 residues: CASRYGLPADTQYF. CDR3 bases: TGTGCCAGCAGGTACGGACTCCCAGCGGATACGCAGTATTTT. V usage is TRBV28 and J usage is TRBJ2-3, with a possible D match to TRBD2 (5 bases). Between the trimmed V and J ends, which lost 6 bases and 6 bases, there was a span of 16 bases. The CDR3 runs 14 residues. Germline-derived CDR1 and CDR2 are MDHEN and SYDVKM.

This chain connects TRBV6-5 to TRBJ1-1; D is undetermined. Per the germline V gene, CDR1 is MNHEY and CDR2 is SVGAGI. V lost 6 bases and J lost 4, with 9 bases in between. The CDR3 contains 12 residues. The CDR3 sequence is CASSSMPTEAFF. CDR3 DNA sequence: TGTGCCAGCAGCTCCATGCCCACTGAAGCTTTCTTT.

The V call is TRBV10-1, the J call TRBJ1-2; no definite D call. Trimming took 5 bases from V and 8 from J, leaving 15 bases between them. This CDR3 spans 13 amino acids. Germline assignment: CDR1 WNHNN and CDR2 SYGVQD (reference sequence). CDR3 DNA sequence: TGCGCCAGCAGTCCCCACTCTGGAGGAGGCTACACCTTC. It yields the protein CASSPHSGGGYTF.

This clonotype was counted between two and nine times. The chain couples TRBV12-3 or TRBV12-4 to TRBJ2-6; the match to TRBD1 covers 7 bases. V was clipped by 8 bases and J by 0 bases; unmatched bases: 7. The CDR3 is 16 amino acids. The DNA for the CDR3 is TGTGCCAGCCACCCCAGGGGGTACTCTGGGGCCAACGTCCTGACTTTC. Protein product: CASHPRGYSGANVLTF.

This chain uses TRBV7-9 with TRBJ1-4, with D perhaps TRBD1 (6 bases). The V gene lost 2 bases and the J gene lost 0 bases, with 10 bases spanning the gap. The CDR3 runs to 16 residues. The germline CDR1 and CDR2 sequences are SEHNR and FQNEAQ (reference sequence). The CDR3 reads CASSLRRQATNEKLFF. The CDR3 DNA reads TGTGCCAGCAGCTTACGCCGACAGGCAACTAATGAAAAACTGTTTTTT.

The rearrangement links TRBV29-1 to TRBJ2-7; 9 bases are shared with TRBD2. V was pared by 6 bases and J by 3 bases, with 6 bases of the junction left unmatched. This CDR3 region has 13 residues. Germline loops: CDR1 SQVTM, CDR2 ANQGSEA. CDR3 sequence: CSVSYSGSYEQYF. The DNA of the CDR3 is TGCAGCGTGAGTTATAGCGGGAGCTACGAGCAGTACTTC.

The CDR3 loop reads CSATRGVSYEQYF. CDR3 bases: TGCAGTGCTACTCGGGGAGTCTCCTACGAGCAGTACTTC. This chain links TRBV20-1 with TRBJ2-7; tentative D call: TRBD2 (5 bases). V gave up 4 bases and J gave up 0 bases, with 10 bases separating them. CDR3 length: 13 amino acids. Germline V CDR1 and CDR2: DFQATT, SNEGSKA (reference sequence).

Only a few counts were recorded for this clonotype. This chain joins TRBV10-3 and TRBJ2-1; 10 nucleotides agree with TRBD2. The germline gives CDR1 ENHRY, CDR2 SYGVKD. This CDR3 spans 16 amino acids. After removal of 4 bases from V and 4 bases from J, the junction contained 7 bases not matched to a gene. The chain's CDR3 is CAISASGLAAYNEQFF. The CDR3 DNA is TGTGCCATCAGTGCCTCAGGACTAGCGGCTTACAATGAGCAGTTCTTC.

Many counts were recorded for this clonotype. CDR3 sequence (DNA): TGCAGTGCTAGGGACAGGGTCAGCGAGCAGTACTTC. Its protein product is CSARDRVSEQYF. The rearrangement uses TRBV20-1 and TRBJ2-7; 8 positions match TRBD1. This CDR3 is built from 12 residues. From germline, CDR1 is DFQATT and CDR2 SNEGSKA (reference sequence). After removal of 3 bases from V and 6 bases from J, the junction contained 4 bases not matched to a gene.

Only one count was recorded for this clonotype. The chain combines TRBV28 with TRBJ1-2; D ambiguous. V lost 11 bases and J 6 bases, leaving 13 bases between the germline ends. CDR1 is MDHEN and CDR2 is SYDVKM in the germline V gene. The CDR3 covers 11 residues. CDR3: CAVPRQHGYTF. In DNA, the CDR3 is TGTGCCGTCCCCCGGCAACATGGCTACACCTTC.